This T cell receptor beta chain derives from a study of blood T cell repertoires in COVID-19. Study background: Sources were T cells, B-cell-depleted T cells, or PBMCs; the material itself was cDNA or gDNA.

Patients at the Seattle site were enrolled during active infection and followed longitudinally. This CDR3 comprises 14 residues. The ends lost 8 bases at V and 5 bases at J; junction bases unmatched: 10. Germline CDR1 GTSNPN, CDR2 SVGIG (reference sequence). Authors' data handling: Reference gene primer amplification gave estimated nucleated cell counts. The method was immunoSEQ multiplex PCR; TCRdb's version includes in-frame clones alone and lacks a portion of them. The D gene and trimming were derived from the DNA, and the V and J assignments and clone size from that table. This sample carries about 290,000 clones, roughly 86% of them seen once, and the ten largest clones take over 8.5%.

What was sequenced was peripheral blood. The chain recombines TRBV30 with TRBJ2-3; 10 bases align to TRBD2. This clonotype was sampled from a young woman with COVID-19, enrolled during active disease. The CDR3 coding sequence is TGTGCCCACGGGAAGGTAGCGGGGGGAGATACGCAGTATTTT. This codes for CAHGKVAGGDTQYF.